The 17 T cell receptor beta chains listed next were all sequenced from one sample in a study of PD-1 blockade in mismatch repair-deficient tumors. This table comes from immunoSEQ multiplex PCR, and its TCRdb copy is limited to in-frame clones, with some not included. There are about 120,000 clones in the sample; about 88% occur only once, and roughly 10% lies in the top ten. The sequencing here drew on peripheral blood, taken 70 to 73 weeks after starting pembrolizumab. Every receptor here comes from an adult with mismatch repair-deficient cancer.

The V call is TRBV18, the J call TRBJ2-6; maybe TRBD2 (6 bases). Germline assignment: CDR1 KGHSH and CDR2 LQKENI. The CDR3 totals 16 residues. The germline V and J ends were trimmed by 3 bases and 0 bases, with 9 bases remaining between them. The CDR3: CASSPAGRSGANVLTF. The CDR3 bases are TGTGCCAGCTCACCCGCGGGGCGCTCTGGGGCCAACGTCCTGACTTTC.

The chain combines TRBV11-1 with TRBJ2-1; D is perhaps TRBD2 (6 bases). Germline CDR1 and CDR2: SGHAT and FQDESV (reference sequence). This CDR3 is built from 15 residues. Between the trimmed V and J ends, which lost 1 base and 8 bases, there was a span of 15 bases. CDR3 loop: CASSLVAGSGYEQFF. Written as DNA, the CDR3 is TGTGCCAGCAGCTTAGTCGCCGGGAGCGGCTATGAGCAGTTCTTC.

The V gene is TRBV6-5, the J gene TRBJ2-4, with 7 bases that match TRBD1. J gave up 2 bases and V 6 bases, and 4 bases lay outside the gene matches. CDR1 and CDR2 from the germline V gene are MNHEY and SVGAGI. The CDR3 is 14 amino acids. The CDR3 spells CASRPGQSKNIQYF. As DNA, the CDR3 is TGTGCCAGCAGACCGGGACAGTCCAAAAACATTCAGTACTTC.

CDR3 nucleotides: TGTGCCAGCAGCTCTAGCGGGAGGGTTTCAGATACGCAGTATTTT. This codes for CASSSSGRVSDTQYF. This chain uses TRBV7-2 with TRBJ2-3, with 12 bases aligning to TRBD2. Germline CDR1 is SGHTA and CDR2 is FQGNSA. This CDR3 spans 15 amino acids. The trim removed 4 bases at V and 4 bases at J, leaving 3 bases unmatched.

V and J are TRBV5-1 and TRBJ1-3; D gene uncertain. V was pared by 2 bases and J by 4 bases, with 7 bases between. The CDR3 has 13 amino acids. Looked up from germline, CDR1 is SGHRS and CDR2 is YFSETQ. CDR3 DNA: TGCGCCAGCAGCTTCGAGGTGGGAAACACCATATATTTT. Translating gives CASSFEVGNTIYF.

This chain connects TRBV4-1 to TRBJ2-4; a weak D match, TRBD2 (6 bases). Deletions cut 0 bases from V and 0 bases from J, with 9 bases between. This CDR3 comprises 16 residues. CDR1 and CDR2 from the germline V gene are MGHRA and YSYEKL. In DNA form, the CDR3 reads TGCGCCAGCAGCCAAGATACGGGACTAGCCAAAAACATTCAGTACTTC. Amino acid sequence: CASSQDTGLAKNIQYF.

V usage is TRBV5-1 and J usage is TRBJ2-3; D tentatively reads TRBD1 or TRBD2 (6 bases each). Germline V gives CDR1 SGHRS, CDR2 YFSETQ. Deletions cut 0 bases from V and 3 bases from J, with 14 bases between. CDR3 length: 16 amino acids. CDR3 residues: CASSLVFTGRTDTQYF. In DNA form, the CDR3 reads TGCGCCAGCAGCTTGGTTTTTACAGGGAGGACAGATACGCAGTATTTT. Complete variable domain (other parts from reference TRBV5-1 and TRBJ2-3): KAGVTQTPRYLIKTRGQQVTLSCSPISGHRSVSWYQQTPGQGLQFLFEYFSETQRNKGNFPGRFSGRQFSNSRSEMNVSTLELGDSALYLCASSLVFTGRTDTQYFGPGTRLTVL.

The V and J genes are TRBV27 and TRBJ1-5; D may be TRBD1 (5 bases). Germline loops: CDR1 MNHEY, CDR2 SMNVEV (reference sequence). The CDR3 is made up of 14 amino acids. With 6 bases removed from V and 9 bases from J, the gap between germline ends came to 18 bases. In DNA, the CDR3 is TGTGCCAGCAGGGAAGGACACTCTCAAGGGCCCCAGCATTTT. As protein: CASREGHSQGPQHF.

The V gene is TRBV15, the J gene TRBJ2-4, with TRBD2 matching over 10 bases. Germline V gene sequence: CDR1 LNHNV, CDR2 YYDKDF (reference sequence). The J segment lost 8 bases and the V segment lost 5 bases, leaving 9 bases of the junction unmatched. The CDR3 runs 15 residues. In nucleotides, the CDR3 is TGTGCCACCAGCCCGTGGACTAGCGGAAAGGACATTCAGTACTTC. It codes for CATSPWTSGKDIQYF.

The V gene is TRBV21-1, the J gene TRBJ2-2. TRBV21-1 is a recognized pseudogene. The CDR3 runs to 17 residues. As DNA, the CDR3 is TGTGCCAGCAGCAAATTTCCGGATTTAGAGAACACCGGGGAGCTGTTTTTT. Its translation is CASSKFPDLENTGELFF.

CDR3 amino acids: CASSYSTGQSGYTF. CDR3 nucleotide sequence: TGTGCCAGCAGTTACTCGACCGGACAGTCTGGCTACACCTTC. The J gene is TRBJ1-2, the V gene TRBV6-5; possibly TRBD1 for D (6 bases). The length of the CDR3 is 14 residues. CDR1 is MNHEY, CDR2 SVGAGI, per germline. The V end was cut by 0 bases, the J end by 7 bases, with 12 bases between.

This clone showed up just a few times. The chain is built from TRBV5-5 and TRBJ2-7, with D unresolved. V was pared by 1 base and J by 0 bases, with 8 bases between. The CDR3 is 14 residues long. Germline-derived CDR1 and CDR2 are SGHKS and YYEKEE (reference sequence). The CDR3 coding sequence is TGTGCCAGCAGCTTGCGCCTGTCCTCCTACGAGCAGTACTTC. It is translated as CASSLRLSSYEQYF.

This chain joins TRBV15 and TRBJ2-2; 10 positions agree with TRBD2. Per the germline V gene, CDR1 is LNHNV and CDR2 is YYDKDF (reference sequence). V dropped 0 bases and J dropped 3; count of bases not matched to a gene: 10. The CDR3 runs to 19 residues. The CDR3 sequence: CATSRDTLLAGYYTGELFF. DNA of the CDR3: TGTGCCACCAGCAGAGATACCTTACTAGCGGGATACTACACCGGGGAGCTGTTTTTT.

The chain recombines TRBV5-6 with TRBJ1-1; D uncertain. From germline, CDR1 is SGHDT and CDR2 YYEEEE. V lost 2 bases and J lost 11, with 13 bases in between. This CDR3 has 12 residues. The CDR3 coding sequence is TGTGCCAGCAGCTTAAGGCTGAGGGAGGCTTTCTTT. It is translated as CASSLRLREAFF.

The rearrangement links TRBV5-6 to TRBJ2-3; 7 bases align to TRBD1. CDR3 length: 15 residues. With V trimmed by 1 base and J by 1 base, 3 bases remained unmatched. Germline V gene sequence: CDR1 SGHDT, CDR2 YYEEEE. The CDR3 sequence: CASSLTGTGTDTQYF. The CDR3 bases are TGTGCCAGCAGCTTGACCGGGACAGGCACAGATACGCAGTATTTT.

This clone showed up just once. The gene calls are TRBV7-2 and TRBJ2-1; 9 bases fit TRBD2. The CDR3 has 15 amino acids. V trimming: 0 bases; J trimming: 8 bases; junction bases outside the gene matches: 5. Germline V gene sequence: CDR1 SGHTA, CDR2 FQGNSA. CDR3 amino acids: CASSLAAGGGYEQFF. The CDR3, as DNA: TGTGCCAGCAGCTTAGCTGCGGGGGGGGGTTATGAGCAGTTCTTC. The variable domain in full, completed from reference TRBV7-2 and TRBJ2-1, reads GAGVSQSPSNKVTEKGKDVELRCDPISGHTALYWYRQSLGQGLEFLIYFQGNSAPDKSGLPSDRFSAERTGGSVSTLTIQRTQQEDSAVYLCASSLAAGGGYEQFFGPGTRLTVL.

V and J are TRBV13 and TRBJ2-2; tentatively, D is TRBD2 (6 bases). CDR3 length: 16 residues. Trimming cost V 0 bases and J 6 bases, with 14 bases left between them. CDR1 and CDR2 from the germline V gene are PRHDT and FYEKMQ (reference sequence). CDR3 amino acids: CASSLGVTSSAGELFF. CDR3 coding DNA: TGTGCCAGCAGCTTAGGGGTTACTAGCTCCGCCGGGGAGCTGTTTTTT.